This is a list of T cell receptor beta chains from one sample in a study of PD-1 blockade in classical Hodgkin lymphoma. Data came from immunoSEQ multiplex PCR; TCRdb stores just in-frame clones and leaves some out. This table holds 40,000 to 60,000 clones, approximately 70% found once. The input for sequencing was peripheral blood mononuclear cells (PBMCs), taken before the second cycle of nivolumab. These TCRs come from a human donor with classical Hodgkin lymphoma. The CDR3 runs from the conserved cysteine through the conserved F or W. D genes are given only for firm matches. Only part of the rows carry a size: once, few, many, or a class if the clone is expanded.

CDR3nt,CDR3aa,d_gene,abundance,j_gene,v_gene,len
TGTGCCAGCAGTTGGCAGATGACCTACGAGCAGTACTTC,CASSWQMTYEQYF,.,.,TRBJ2-7,TRBV6-5,13
TGTGCCAGCAGCTTAGTTCCTAGTGCCAAAAACATTCTTCAGTACTTC,CASSLVPSAKNILQYF,.,.,TRBJ2-4,TRBV7-9,16
TGTGCCAGTAGTATGCTGGGCCTCCCCTTCACAGATACGCAGTATTTT,CASSMLGLPFTDTQYF,.,.,TRBJ2-3,TRBV19,16
TGTGCCAGTAGTATAGATGAAGGGGGTAGCTCCTACGAGCAGTACTTC,CASSIDEGGSSYEQYF,.,.,TRBJ2-7,TRBV19,16
TGTGCCAGCCGCTGGGGGACAGGGGTCCGATACGAGCAGTACTTC,CASRWGTGVRYEQYF,TRBD1,.,TRBJ2-7,TRBV5-6,15
TGTGCCAGTAGTATGACCGGGGAGACCCAGTACTTC,CASSMTGETQYF,.,.,TRBJ2-5,TRBV19,12
TGTGCCAGCACCTTGCAGCGGACCCAGTACTTC,CASTLQRTQYF,.,.,TRBJ2-5,TRBV6-1,11
TGTGCCAGCACCCATCAGGGCTCTGGGGCCAACGTCCTGACTTTC,CASTHQGSGANVLTF,.,.,TRBJ2-6,TRBV5-5,15
TGTGCCAGCAGCCCGCGGGCCAGCTACCCCTACGAGCAGTACTTC,CASSPRASYPYEQYF,.,.,TRBJ2-7,TRBV6-5,15
TGTGCCAGCAGTGAAAGGATGGCGTCAGTTACCACAGATACGCAGTATTTT,CASSERMASVTTDTQYF,.,.,TRBJ2-3,TRBV6-1,17
TGTGCCAGCAGCTTGAGGTGGAACACTGAAGCTTTCTTT,CASSLRWNTEAFF,.,.,TRBJ1-1,TRBV5-4,13
TGTGCCTGGAGTGTAATGGGGGACTCCTATCAGCCCCAGCATTTT,CAWSVMGDSYQPQHF,.,.,TRBJ1-5,TRBV30,15
TGTGCCAGTAGTAACGGGGGGGACACCGGGGAGCTGTTTTTT,CASSNGGDTGELFF,TRBD2,few,TRBJ2-2,TRBV19,14
TGTGCCAGCAGACCCTCTGTAGGACAGCCCCAGCATTTT,CASRPSVGQPQHF,.,.,TRBJ1-5,TRBV6-6,13
TGTGCCAGCAGCGTACTAGAGGGCACAGATACGCAGTATTTT,CASSVLEGTDTQYF,.,.,TRBJ2-3,TRBV9,14
TGTGCCAGCAGTTACGGGGCCGCCTCTAACTATGGCTACACCTTC,CASSYGAASNYGYTF,.,.,TRBJ1-2,TRBV6-5,15
TGTGCCAGCAGGGCAGGGGATCTCTATGGCTACACCTTC,CASRAGDLYGYTF,.,once,TRBJ1-2,TRBV6-5,13
TGTGCCAGCAGCGTCCAGGGTGGGCTGAACACTGAAGCTTTCTTT,CASSVQGGLNTEAFF,.,few,TRBJ1-1,TRBV9,15
TGTGCCAGCAGAAGACTAGCCGATACGCAGTATTTT,CASRRLADTQYF,TRBD2,.,TRBJ2-3,TRBV2,12
TGTGCCAGCAGCCCGACAGGGGGGACGCAGTATTTT,CASSPTGGTQYF,TRBD1,.,TRBJ2-3,TRBV5-8,12
TGTGCCAGCAGCTTCTCACTAGCGGCGAACACCGGGGAGCTGTTTTTT,CASSFSLAANTGELFF,TRBD2,.,TRBJ2-2,TRBV7-3,16
TGTGCCAGCGGAATCTACGAGCAGTACTTC,CASGIYEQYF,.,.,TRBJ2-7,TRBV6-6,10
TGTGCCAGTAGTATAGGGGGGACAGAACCCCAGCATTTT,CASSIGGTEPQHF,TRBD1,.,TRBJ1-5,TRBV19,13
TGTGCCAGCAGTTATTCGACAGGGATAAGCTACGAGCAGTACTTC,CASSYSTGISYEQYF,TRBD1,.,TRBJ2-7,TRBV6-5,15
TGTGCCAGCAGCCCCGGGGGCGTGACCTACGAGCAGTACTTC,CASSPGGVTYEQYF,.,.,TRBJ2-7,TRBV27,14
TGTGCCAGCAGCCACCTCCCGGGACAGGGGAGCACCGGGGAGCTGTTTTTT,CASSHLPGQGSTGELFF,TRBD1,.,TRBJ2-2,TRBV4-2,17
TGTGCCTGGAGGTGGGGACCTTCGACAGATACGCAGTATTTT,CAWRWGPSTDTQYF,.,.,TRBJ2-3,TRBV30,14
TGTGCCTGGTTACGGGATTCACCCCTCCACTTT,CAWLRDSPLHF,.,.,TRBJ1-6,TRBV30,11
TGTGCCAGTAAATGGGCCGTCAACACAGATACGCAGTATTTT,CASKWAVNTDTQYF,.,.,TRBJ2-3,TRBV19,14
TGCAGCGTTGAAGATCGGGACCTAGGAGGCTACACCTTC,CSVEDRDLGGYTF,.,.,TRBJ1-2,TRBV29-1,13
TGCGCCAGCAGCATTCGTCTAGCGGACACAGATACGCAGTATTTT,CASSIRLADTDTQYF,TRBD2,few,TRBJ2-3,TRBV5-1,15
TGTGCCAGTAATCCCGGGACATTTACGGAGACCCAGTACTTC,CASNPGTFTETQYF,.,.,TRBJ2-5,TRBV19,14
TGTGCCAGCAGGGGGGACGTGAATCAGCCCCAGCATTTT,CASRGDVNQPQHF,.,few,TRBJ1-5,TRBV5-5,13
TGTGCCAGTAGTATTGGAACAGGGTTCTCGAACACCGGGGAGCTGTTTTTT,CASSIGTGFSNTGELFF,.,.,TRBJ2-2,TRBV19,17
TGTGCCAGTAGGAAGCTAGCGGGAGGACTGTCAGGAGGACCCAGGTCAGATACGCAGTATTTT,CASRKLAGGLSGGPRSDTQYF,TRBD2,.,TRBJ2-3,TRBV19,21
TGTGCCTGGAGTGTGTACAGGGGGAGTCAGCCCCAGCATTTT,CAWSVYRGSQPQHF,TRBD1,.,TRBJ1-5,TRBV30,14
TGTGCCATCAGCGAGTCGGACAGGGGATATGGCTACACCTTC,CAISESDRGYGYTF,TRBD1,.,TRBJ1-2,TRBV10-3,14
TGCAGCGTTGATGCACAGGGGGTAGCCGGGGAGCTGTTTTTT,CSVDAQGVAGELFF,TRBD1,.,TRBJ2-2,TRBV29-1,14
TGTGCCTGGAGTCCTCTGCTAGCGGGAGTCGCAGATACGCAGTATTTT,CAWSPLLAGVADTQYF,TRBD2,.,TRBJ2-3,TRBV30,16
TGTGCCAGTAGTACCGTACTAGCGGGGCGGGGCTACAATGAGCAGTTCTTC,CASSTVLAGRGYNEQFF,TRBD2,.,TRBJ2-1,TRBV19,17
TGTGCCGGGAGCCTCATAGGGGACAGGGGGTACGATGAGCAGTTCTTC,CAGSLIGDRGYDEQFF,TRBD1,.,TRBJ2-1,TRBV30,16
TGTGCCCGGACTGGACTAGCTGGTTTCAGCGGGGAGCTGTTTTTT,CARTGLAGFSGELFF,TRBD2,.,TRBJ2-2,TRBV30,15
TGTGCCAGCAGCGTTAGACTAGCGGGGACCACAGATACGCAGTATTTT,CASSVRLAGTTDTQYF,TRBD2,.,TRBJ2-3,TRBV9,16
TGTGCCAGCAGTTCATCCGCGACAGGGTACTACGAGCAGTACTTC,CASSSSATGYYEQYF,TRBD1,many,TRBJ2-7,TRBV28,15
TGTGCCAGCTCACCTATTCCGGACTCTGGGGCCAACGTCCTGACTTTC,CASSPIPDSGANVLTF,.,.,TRBJ2-6,TRBV18,16
TGTGCCAGTAGTATCAGAAAGGGACAGGGGTTCCACGAGCAGTACTTC,CASSIRKGQGFHEQYF,TRBD1,.,TRBJ2-7,TRBV19,16
TGTGCCAGCAGTTTTCGGACTAGTTGGGAGACCCAGTACTTC,CASSFRTSWETQYF,TRBD2,.,TRBJ2-5,TRBV6-6,14
TGCGCCAGCAGCTTGTCGCTCGAAACTGAAGCTTTCTTT,CASSLSLETEAFF,.,few,TRBJ1-1,TRBV5-1,13
TGTGCCTGGAGACGCCAGGAGGGTTTGGGCGAGCAGTACTTC,CAWRRQEGLGEQYF,.,.,TRBJ2-7,TRBV30,14
TGTGCCAGCAGCGTAGGGGCCGGGACTAGCCTATACAATGAGCAGTTCTTC,CASSVGAGTSLYNEQFF,TRBD2,.,TRBJ2-1,TRBV9,17
TGTGCCACCAGCAGAGTGGCGCTAGCGGGAGGCCCCTACAATGAGCAGTTCTTC,CATSRVALAGGPYNEQFF,TRBD2,.,TRBJ2-1,TRBV15,18
TGTGCCTGCCGGGACGGAGCGGGCGAGCAGTACTTC,CACRDGAGEQYF,.,.,TRBJ2-7,TRBV6-1,12
TGTGCCAGTGGACGGTTGGGGACAGGGGGCGACGAGCAGTACTTC,CASGRLGTGGDEQYF,TRBD1,.,TRBJ2-7,TRBV19,15
TGTGCCAGCTCCGAGCGGGGAGGCAATCAGCCCCAGCATTTT,CASSERGGNQPQHF,.,.,TRBJ1-5,TRBV9,14
TGTGCCATCAGACTTACTAGCGGCTTATCCTACGAGCAGTACTTC,CAIRLTSGLSYEQYF,TRBD2,.,TRBJ2-7,TRBV10-3,15
TGTGCCAGCAGTTTATTTAGCGGGAGGGCCGGGGACGAGCAGTACTTC,CASSLFSGRAGDEQYF,TRBD2,.,TRBJ2-7,TRBV27,16
TGTGCCAGTAGTATTAGCCGGGCCTACGAGCAGTACTTC,CASSISRAYEQYF,.,.,TRBJ2-7,TRBV19,13
TGCGCCAGCAGCTTGGGGGAGGTACCCAGCTCCTACAATGAGCAGTTCTTC,CASSLGEVPSSYNEQFF,.,once,TRBJ2-1,TRBV5-1,17
TGTGCCAGTAGCCCGGGAATCGTTTTGGCGGCTTTC,CASSPGIVLAAF,.,.,TRBJ1-2,TRBV19,12